The 7 T cell receptor beta chains listed next were all sequenced from one sample in a study of post-analysis software for immune sequencing data. Whole-study results and caveats: Patients used several TRBV segments, including TRBV5-6, TRBV5-1 and TRBV20-1, more often than controls.

Carried by the TCR beta cDNA libraries were unique molecular identifiers. Via MiXCR, TCRdb re-called the PCR reads, giving one row per CDR3 protein. In the table there are 700,000 to 900,000 distinct CDR3 sequences, just over 45% of which are singletons. Antigens for these TCRs are unknown. Specimen: blood. These receptors came from a girl aged 5-17 years with multiple sclerosis.

CDR3 region: CASSYVLGQGKTQYF. The DNA for the CDR3 is TGTGCCAGCAGTTACGTCCTGGGACAGGGGAAGACCCAGTACTTC. The genes are TRBV6-2 or TRBV6-3 and TRBJ2-5; 10 bases match TRBD1. V trimming: 2 bases; J trimming: 6 bases; junction bases outside the gene matches: 6. The CDR3 extends over 15 amino acids. Germline CDR1 is MNHEY and CDR2 is SVGEGT.

Only a few counts were recorded for this clonotype. V usage is TRBV20-1 and J usage is TRBJ2-7; possibly TRBD2 for D (6 bases). Gene TRBJ2-5 matches the end of the DNA better, so the J call may be wrong. The CDR3 extends over 14 amino acids. Germline lookup yields CDR1 DFQATT and CDR2 SNEGSKA (reference sequence). The CDR3 sequence is CSAYRDGGPETQYF. In DNA form, the CDR3 reads TGCAGTGCTTACCGGGACGGAGGGCCGGAGACCCAGTACTTC.

This clonotype was seen a handful of times. The rearrangement uses TRBV29-1 and TRBJ2-5; a weak D match, TRBD1 (5 bases). CDR1 and CDR2 from the germline V gene are SQVTM and ANQGSEA. The CDR3 consists of 13 residues. The V end was cut by 3 bases, the J end by 0 bases, with 8 bases between. CDR3 sequence reads: CSVESRDQETQYF. In DNA form, the CDR3 reads TGCAGCGTTGAGTCCAGGGACCAAGAGACCCAGTACTTC.

This clonotype was counted between two and nine times. The V gene is TRBV4-1, the J gene TRBJ2-7; maybe TRBD1 (5 bases). Trimming took 1 base from V and 3 from J, leaving 13 bases between them. The CDR3 covers 15 residues. The V gene's germline CDR1 is MGHRA and CDR2 YSYEKL. The CDR3 is CASSQVQDTLYEQYF. The CDR3 DNA follows: TGCGCCAGCAGCCAAGTACAGGACACACTCTACGAGCAGTACTTC.

The genes are TRBV7-8 and TRBJ2-5; 11 bases match TRBD1. Germline V CDR1 and CDR2: SGHVS, FQNEAQ. CDR3 length equals 17 residues. V lost 5 bases, J lost 1 base, and 9 bases stayed unmatched. DNA of the CDR3: TGTGCCAGCAGCCCTTCTTCCGGGACAGGGGGCCAAGAGACCCAGTACTTC. It specifies CASSPSSGTGGQETQYF.

The sample holds a few counts of this clonotype. The chain combines TRBV6-6 with TRBJ2-3, with 11 positions matching TRBD2. V lost 5 bases and J lost 3; bases outside the gene matches: 7. This CDR3 contains 16 residues. Germline loops: CDR1 MNHNY, CDR2 SVGAGI (reference sequence). This chain's CDR3 is CASSPSSGRTTDTQYF. The CDR3 nucleotides are TGTGCCAGCAGTCCTTCTAGCGGGAGGACGACAGATACGCAGTATTTT.

This clonotype has a handful of counts. This chain uses TRBV6-5 with TRBJ2-6; the D is unclear. V lost 2 bases and J lost 3, with 5 bases in between. Germline lookup yields CDR1 MNHEY and CDR2 SVGAGI. CDR3 length equals 14 residues. CDR3 protein: CASSYGVGANVLTF. The DNA for the CDR3 is TGTGCCAGCAGTTACGGGGTTGGGGCCAACGTCCTGACTTTC.